This record covers a single TCR beta chain. Its antigen is undetermined. The junction departs from the called germline gene at one end, perhaps through a read error. The CDR3 regions of TCR beta were amplified from RNA transcripts. Primed by the HTBI set, a first-round RT-PCR was run on the TCR CDR3. TCRdb re-analysed the multiplex PCR reads in MiXCR, keeping a single row per CDR3 protein. The sample holds under 350,000 distinct CDR3 sequences; about an eighth are singletons and the top ten take 7.8%. CDR3 length: 20 amino acids. The germline V gene has CDR1 SGHAT and CDR2 FQNNGV. This entry comes from a study of T cells in Graves' hyperthyroidism and ophthalmopathy. Diagnosis of hyperthyroidism was new in patients aged 18 to 65, and its duration was under 2 months. PBMCs were derived from 10 ml fresh peripheral blood. Notes on the study in general: The model made its ophthalmopathy prediction, and onset followed a median approximately six months later.

The TCR originated in a woman in her twenties or thirties with Graves' hyperthyroidism that later progressed to Graves' ophthalmopathy. The chain has TRBV11-2 and TRBJ2-2; a weak D match, TRBD2 (6 bases). Sample: blood. CDR3 region: CAGSLGTFTAGYWGTGELFF. CDR3 sequence (DNA): TGTGCCGGCAGCTTAGGGACCTTTACGGCGGGGTACTGGGGTACCGGGGAGCTGTTTTTT.